These 28 T cell receptor beta chains originate from one sample sequenced in a study of technical replicates of blood from a few donors. The assay was immunoSEQ multiplex PCR, and TCRdb's table has in-frame clones only and misses some. The repertoire holds around 100,000 clones, over 90% seen once, with around 0.36% in the top ten. The specimen sequenced was T cells isolated from PBMCs. The source of these receptors is a human donor in good health.

The V and J genes are TRBV29-1 and TRBJ2-1; TRBD2 agrees at 11 bases. The CDR3 is made up of 18 amino acids. CDR1 is SQVTM and CDR2 is ANQGSEA in the germline V gene. Unmatched junction bases numbered 11, after V lost 4 bases and J lost 0 bases. CDR3 coding DNA: TGCAGCGTTGTTATTCGACTAGCGGGAAGGAGCTCCTACAATGAGCAGTTCTTC. It translates to CSVVIRLAGRSSYNEQFF.

V usage is TRBV30 and J usage is TRBJ1-2; D ambiguous. V was trimmed by 0 bases and J by 2 bases, leaving 7 bases between them. CDR1 and CDR2 (germline): GTSNPN, SVGIG (reference sequence). The CDR3 spans 13 residues. The CDR3: CAWSVRRNYGYTF. The CDR3 DNA sequence: TGTGCCTGGAGTGTAAGGCGGAACTATGGCTACACCTTC. Based on the CDR3 plus reference TRBV30 and TRBJ1-2, the full variable domain is SQTIHQWPATLVQPVGSPLSLECTVEGTSNPNLYWYRQAAGRGLQLLFYSVGIGQISSEVPQNLSASRPQDRQFILSSKKLLLSDSGFYLCAWSVRRNYGYTFGSGTRLTVV.

The genes are TRBV7-3 and TRBJ2-1; TRBD2 aligns across 8 bases. After removal of 5 bases from V and 8 bases from J, the junction contained 11 bases not matched to a gene. CDR1 and CDR2 (germline): SGHTA, FQGTGA. The CDR3 is made up of 15 amino acids. In DNA, the CDR3 is TGTGCCAGCAGCCTAATCCCCGGGACTAGGTATGAGCAGTTCTTC. Protein sequence: CASSLIPGTRYEQFF.

The chain is built from TRBV27 and TRBJ1-2; the D is unclear. V gave up 5 bases and J gave up 7 bases, with 11 bases separating them. Germline V CDR1 and CDR2: MNHEY, SMNVEV (reference sequence). The CDR3 extends over 12 amino acids. The chain's CDR3 is CASSPSGTGYTF. The CDR3 region has the DNA TGTGCCAGCAGTCCCTCGGGAACTGGCTACACCTTC.

The V and J genes are TRBV6-1 and TRBJ2-7, with 9 bases aligning to TRBD1. V gave up 0 bases and J gave up 4 bases; unmatched junction bases: 7. Germline lookup yields CDR1 MNHNS and CDR2 SASEGT. The CDR3 runs 16 residues. CDR3 DNA sequence: TGTGCCAGCAGTGAAGCTCTTCCAGGACAGGGGTACGAGCAGTACTTC. Translation: CASSEALPGQGYEQYF.

The chain employs TRBV28 and TRBJ2-7; D not resolved. The V gene lost 3 bases and the J gene lost 2 bases, with 5 bases spanning the gap. The CDR3 runs to 12 residues. Germline V gene sequence: CDR1 MDHEN, CDR2 SYDVKM. The chain's CDR3 is CASSFQTYEQYF. In DNA, the CDR3 is TGTGCCAGCAGTTTTCAGACCTACGAGCAGTACTTC.

The V and J genes are TRBV10-3 and TRBJ1-1, with D uncertain. The CDR3 covers 14 residues. Germline V gene lookup returns CDR1 ENHRY and CDR2 SYGVKD. Trimming took off 0 bases at V and 1 base at J, with 6 bases between the two ends. In DNA form, the CDR3 reads TGTGCCATCAGTGAGTCCCACAGGAACACTGAAGCTTTCTTT. Protein product: CAISESHRNTEAFF.

The chain recombines TRBV28 with TRBJ2-7; TRBD1 agrees at 9 bases. The CDR3 spans 14 residues. Per germline, CDR1 MDHEN and CDR2 SYDVKM. The trim removed 5 bases at V and 4 bases at J, leaving 6 bases unmatched. The CDR3 DNA sequence: TGTGCCAGCAGTAACAGGGGGCGAGGGTACGAGCAGTACTTC. Residues: CASSNRGRGYEQYF.

This chain uses TRBV27 with TRBJ2-7; a weak D match, TRBD1 (5 bases). The CDR3 totals 14 residues. Trimming pared 6 bases from V and 2 bases from J, leaving 14 bases between. The V gene's germline CDR1 is MNHEY and CDR2 SMNVEV (reference sequence). CDR3: CASRPRQSTYEQYF. DNA of the CDR3: TGTGCCAGCAGGCCTCGACAGTCCACCTACGAGCAGTACTTC.

The chain links TRBV4-3 to TRBJ2-3; the match to TRBD1 covers 8 bases. V was pared by 1 base and J by 3 bases, with 9 bases of the junction left unmatched. Germline loops: CDR1 LGHNA, CDR2 YSLEER. This CDR3 is built from 17 residues. CDR3 amino acids: CASSQGNIRGHTDTQYF. The CDR3 DNA is TGCGCCAGCAGCCAAGGAAATATCAGGGGGCATACAGATACGCAGTATTTT.

This chain connects TRBV6-5 to TRBJ1-5; 10 positions agree with TRBD1. The CDR3 spans 15 residues. Germline CDR1 is MNHEY and CDR2 is SVGAGI. V was pared by 5 bases and J by 5 bases, with 6 bases of the junction left unmatched. CDR3 amino acids: CASSTGTGDHQPQHF. The CDR3 nucleotides read TGTGCCAGCAGTACAGGGACAGGGGACCATCAGCCCCAGCATTTT.

This clone was observed once. The CDR3 is CASSIVRTGKPQPQHF. CDR3 nucleotides: TGTGCCAGTAGTATAGTAAGGACGGGGAAACCCCAGCCCCAGCATTTT. The rearrangement uses TRBV19 and TRBJ1-5; D ambiguous. V was shortened by 1 base and J by 7 bases, with 17 bases between the two germline ends. Germline CDR1 reads LNHDA; CDR2 reads SQIVND (reference sequence). The CDR3 runs to 16 residues. The full variable domain, completed using reference TRBV19 and TRBJ1-5, is DGGITQSPKYLFRKEGQNVTLSCEQNLNHDAMYWYRQDPGQGLRLIYYSQIVNDFQKGDIAEGYSVSREKKESFPLTVTSAQKNPTAFYLCASSIVRTGKPQPQHFGDGTRLSIL.

This clone was recorded only once. The CDR3 DNA reads as TGCAGCGCTATACAGGGACCTGAAGCTTTCTTT. This translates into CSAIQGPEAFF. The rearrangement uses TRBV29-1 and TRBJ1-1, with D tentatively TRBD1 (6 bases). The CDR3 is 11 residues long. From germline, CDR1 is SQVTM and CDR2 ANQGSEA. V lost 7 bases, J lost 6 bases, and 12 bases lay in between.

The rearrangement joins TRBV10-3 to TRBJ2-1, with TRBD2 as a possible D gene (6 bases). Germline V gives CDR1 ENHRY, CDR2 SYGVKD. V gave up 3 bases and J gave up 2 bases, with 8 bases separating them. The CDR3 has 14 residues. CDR3 sequence (DNA): TGTGCCATCAGTGAACCTAGCGCCTACAATGAGCAGTTCTTC. Its protein is CAISEPSAYNEQFF.

This chain links TRBV30 with TRBJ1-4, with 9 bases fitting TRBD1. Losses at the gene ends were 7 bases for V and 8 bases for J; bases not matched to a gene: 14. In germline, CDR1 is GTSNPN, CDR2 SVGIG (reference sequence). The CDR3 has 15 amino acids. The CDR3: CAFLYRDREGEKLFF. The CDR3, as DNA: TGTGCCTTCCTCTACCGGGACAGGGAAGGAGAAAAACTGTTTTTT.

The chain carries TRBV2 and TRBJ1-2; D is ambiguous. There are 13 residues in the CDR3. V gave up 7 bases and J gave up 0 bases, with 9 bases separating them. From germline, CDR1 is SNHLY and CDR2 FYNNEI. CDR3 coding DNA: TGTGCCAGCATTCGGGGTCCTAACTATGGCTACACCTTC. This encodes CASIRGPNYGYTF. The variable domain in full, completed from reference TRBV2 and TRBJ1-2, reads EPEVTQTPSHQVTQMGQEVILRCVPISNHLYFYWYRQILGQKVEFLVSFYNNEISEKSEIFDDQFSVERPDGSNFTLKIRSTKLEDSAMYFCASIRGPNYGYTFGSGTRLTVV.

The chain links TRBV6-5 to TRBJ2-7, with D tentatively TRBD2 (6 bases). V lost 7 bases, J lost 4 bases, and 20 bases lay in between. CDR3 length equals 15 residues. Looked up from germline, CDR1 is MNHEY and CDR2 is SVGAGI. The CDR3 here is CASTGFSSDRYEQYF. For the CDR3, the DNA is TGTGCCAGCACAGGTTTTTCTAGCGACCGGTACGAGCAGTACTTC.

This clone has only one observation. V usage is TRBV5-6 and J usage is TRBJ2-1; 7 nucleotides match TRBD2. CDR3 size: 16 residues. After removal of 1 base from V and 7 bases from J, the junction contained 11 bases not matched to a gene. From germline, CDR1 is SGHDT and CDR2 YYEEEE. The CDR3, as DNA: TGTGCCAGCAGCTTGAGGGTCGGGGGGACCTTTAATGAGCAGTTCTTC. As protein: CASSLRVGGTFNEQFF.

The chain couples TRBV4-2 to TRBJ2-5; D might be TRBD2 (6 bases). In germline, CDR1 is LGHNA, CDR2 YNFKEQ. Deletions cut 0 bases from V and 5 bases from J, with 16 bases between. CDR3 length: 16 residues. CDR3 loop: CASSQDDLAGGETQYF. CDR3 bases: TGTGCCAGCAGCCAAGATGACTTGGCTGGAGGGGAGACCCAGTACTTC.

The chain combines TRBV7-6 with TRBJ2-2; D is perhaps TRBD2 (6 bases). The CDR3 is made up of 16 amino acids. Germline CDR1 SGHVS, CDR2 FNYEAQ. Between the trimmed V and J ends, which lost 5 bases and 5 bases, there was a span of 18 bases. CDR3 amino acids: CASSQGSGENTGELFF. The CDR3, as DNA: TGTGCCAGCAGCCAGGGTTCGGGAGAGAATACCGGGGAGCTGTTTTTT.

The V gene is TRBV7-9, the J gene TRBJ2-5; D is possibly TRBD2 (5 bases). Trimming shortened V by 2 bases and J by 5 bases, and 9 bases separated the two germline ends. CDR3 length: 13 residues. CDR1 is SEHNR, CDR2 FQNEAQ, per germline (reference sequence). The CDR3 nucleotides read TGTGCCAGCAGCTTAAGGGAGAGGGAGACCCAGTACTTC. Residues: CASSLRERETQYF.

The V and J genes are TRBV29-1 and TRBJ2-1, with 14 bases fitting TRBD2. The CDR3 sequence is 13 residues long. V lost 6 bases, J lost 15 bases, and 10 bases stayed unmatched. Germline-derived CDR1 and CDR2 are SQVTM and ANQGSEA. CDR3 coding DNA: TGCAGCGTCGGGACTAGCGGGAGCTATGGTCCGTTCTTC. Translation gives CSVGTSGSYGPFF.

The J gene is TRBJ2-3, the V gene TRBV12-2; the table gives TRBD2 as D, unverified against the DNA. TRBV12-2 is labeled a pseudogene. The CDR3 totals 14 residues. CDR3 sequence: CASRIAGAADTQYF. The CDR3 nucleotides are TGTGCAAGTCGCATCGCGGGAGCGGCAGATACGCAGTATTTT.

V usage is TRBV7-8 and J usage is TRBJ2-3; 8 nucleotides align to TRBD2. V was pared by 2 bases and J by 0 bases, with 7 bases of the junction left unmatched. This CDR3 comprises 17 residues. CDR1 SGHVS and CDR2 FQNEAQ come from the germline V gene. The CDR3 here is CASSLLRAGVSTDTQYF. Here the CDR3 DNA reads TGTGCCAGCAGCTTATTAAGAGCGGGAGTTAGCACAGATACGCAGTATTTT.

V usage is TRBV30 and J usage is TRBJ2-1; weak D call: TRBD1 (5 bases). The CDR3 has 16 residues. V was pared by 2 bases and J by 7 bases, with 21 bases between. Per the germline V gene, CDR1 is GTSNPN and CDR2 is SVGIG (reference sequence). CDR3 sequence: CAWSPPGRRQWNEQFF. In DNA, the CDR3 is TGTGCCTGGAGTCCCCCAGGGCGGCGACAATGGAATGAGCAGTTCTTC.

The CDR3 sequence is CASSPRTSGRSPFYEQYF. The CDR3 coding sequence is TGTGCCAGCAGCCCGAGGACTAGCGGGAGGTCACCTTTCTACGAGCAGTACTTC. The chain recombines TRBV11-2 with TRBJ2-7; 14 bases agree with TRBD2. This CDR3 comprises 18 residues. Germline-derived CDR1 and CDR2 are SGHAT and FQNNGV. Unmatched junction bases numbered 12, after V lost 5 bases and J lost 3 bases.

This clone was observed a single time. The chain carries TRBV7-3 and TRBJ2-3, with D hard to call. Trimming shortened V by 5 bases and J by 5 bases, and 14 bases separated the two germline ends. Per germline, CDR1 SGHTA and CDR2 FQGTGA. The CDR3 is made up of 14 amino acids. The DNA of the CDR3 is TGTGCCAGCAGCCCCGGGTTTAGTCAAGATACGCAGTATTTT. This translates into CASSPGFSQDTQYF.

This clone appeared a single time. This CDR3 reads CASSEAYSETQYF. CDR3 nucleotides: TGTGCCAGCAGTGAAGCTTATTCCGAGACCCAGTACTTC. The V call is TRBV2, the J call TRBJ2-5; D remains unclear. The CDR3 covers 13 residues. From germline, CDR1 is SNHLY and CDR2 FYNNEI. Trimming removed 0 bases at V and 5 bases at J, with 7 bases between.